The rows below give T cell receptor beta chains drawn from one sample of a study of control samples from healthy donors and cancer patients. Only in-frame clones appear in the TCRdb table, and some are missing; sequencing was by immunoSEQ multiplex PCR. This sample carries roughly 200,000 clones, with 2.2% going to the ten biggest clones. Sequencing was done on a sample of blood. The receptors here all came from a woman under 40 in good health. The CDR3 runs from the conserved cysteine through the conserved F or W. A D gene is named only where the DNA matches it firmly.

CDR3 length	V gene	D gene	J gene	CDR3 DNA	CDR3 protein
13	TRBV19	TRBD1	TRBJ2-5	TGTGCCAGTAGAGCGACAGGGCAAGAGACCCAGTACTTC	CASRATGQETQYF
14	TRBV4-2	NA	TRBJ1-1	TGTGCCAGCAGCCAAGATTCAGCGAACACTGAAGCTTTCTTT	CASSQDSANTEAFF
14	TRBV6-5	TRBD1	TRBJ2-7	TGTGCCAGCAGACCAGGACAGGGGGACTACGAGCAGTACTTC	CASRPGQGDYEQYF
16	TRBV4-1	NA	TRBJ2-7	TGCGCCAGCAGCCAAGATGGGCCCGGGCCTCCCTACGAGCAGTACTTC	CASSQDGPGPPYEQYF
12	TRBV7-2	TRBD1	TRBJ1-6	TGTGCCAGCCGAAAGACAGGGGGACCCCTCCACTTT	CASRKTGGPLHF
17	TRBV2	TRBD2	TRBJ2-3	TGTGCCAGCAGTGAACCACTAAGCGGGGGGGACACAGATACGCAGTATTTT	CASSEPLSGGDTDTQYF
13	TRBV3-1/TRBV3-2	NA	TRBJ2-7	TGTGCCAGCAGCCGGGGAGGCAGCCACGAGCAGTACTTC	CASSRGGSHEQYF
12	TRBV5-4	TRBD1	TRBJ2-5	TGTGCCAGCAGCAGGACAGGAGAGACCCAGTACTTC	CASSRTGETQYF
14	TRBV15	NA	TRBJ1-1	TGTGCCACCAGCAGAGATAGGGGAGCTCCTGAAGCTTTCTTT	CATSRDRGAPEAFF
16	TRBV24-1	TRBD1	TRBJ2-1	TGTGCCACCAGTGACACAGGGGGTGGAGATCGGAATGAGCAGTTCTTC	CATSDTGGGDRNEQFF
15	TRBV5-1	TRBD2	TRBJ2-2	TGCGCCAGCAGCCAAGGTGGACTAGCCTCCGGGGAGCTGTTTTTT	CASSQGGLASGELFF
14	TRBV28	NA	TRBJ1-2	TGTGCCAGCACTAAAATCTGGGGACGGGATGGCTACACCTTC	CASTKIWGRDGYTF
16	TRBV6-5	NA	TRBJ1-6	TGTGCCAGCAGTTACTCCCGGGGGCGGACGGATTCACCCCTCCACTTT	CASSYSRGRTDSPLHF
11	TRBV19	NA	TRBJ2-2	TGTGCCAGTAGTTCCAGCGGGGAGCTGTTTTTT	CASSSSGELFF
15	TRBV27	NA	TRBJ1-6	TGTGCCAGCAGTTTTTCTCAGGGAGTTAATTCACCCCTCCACTTT	CASSFSQGVNSPLHF
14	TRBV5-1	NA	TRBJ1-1	TGCGCCAGCAGCTTGGACAGAACGAACACTGAAGCTTTCTTT	CASSLDRTNTEAFF
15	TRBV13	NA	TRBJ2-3	TGTGCCAGCAGCTTATTGGCTAGCGGCACAGATACGCAGTATTTT	CASSLLASGTDTQYF
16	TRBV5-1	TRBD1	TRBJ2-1	TGCGCCAGCAGCTTGGCCCAGGGGGCGTCCTACAATGAGCAGTTCTTC	CASSLAQGASYNEQFF
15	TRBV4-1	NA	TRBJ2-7	TGCGCCAGCAGCCAAGGGCCATCATGGACGGGGGAGCAGTACTTC	CASSQGPSWTGEQYF
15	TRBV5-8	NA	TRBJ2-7	TGTGCCAGCAGCCCCGATCCCCAAAAGGGTTACGAGCAGTACTTC	CASSPDPQKGYEQYF
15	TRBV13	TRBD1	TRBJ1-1	TGTGCCAGCAGCTTAGGACAGGGGAGGAACACTGAAGCTTTCTTT	CASSLGQGRNTEAFF
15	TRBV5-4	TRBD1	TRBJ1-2	TGTGCCAGCAGCTCTGGGACAGAGGCTAACTATGGCTACACCTTC	CASSSGTEANYGYTF
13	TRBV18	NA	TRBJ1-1	TGTGCCAGCTCCCAGGGAGAGAACACTGAAGCTTTCTTT	CASSQGENTEAFF
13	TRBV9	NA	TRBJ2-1	TGTGCCACCAGGAGAGGGCCAGGGAATGAGCAGTTCTTC	CATRRGPGNEQFF